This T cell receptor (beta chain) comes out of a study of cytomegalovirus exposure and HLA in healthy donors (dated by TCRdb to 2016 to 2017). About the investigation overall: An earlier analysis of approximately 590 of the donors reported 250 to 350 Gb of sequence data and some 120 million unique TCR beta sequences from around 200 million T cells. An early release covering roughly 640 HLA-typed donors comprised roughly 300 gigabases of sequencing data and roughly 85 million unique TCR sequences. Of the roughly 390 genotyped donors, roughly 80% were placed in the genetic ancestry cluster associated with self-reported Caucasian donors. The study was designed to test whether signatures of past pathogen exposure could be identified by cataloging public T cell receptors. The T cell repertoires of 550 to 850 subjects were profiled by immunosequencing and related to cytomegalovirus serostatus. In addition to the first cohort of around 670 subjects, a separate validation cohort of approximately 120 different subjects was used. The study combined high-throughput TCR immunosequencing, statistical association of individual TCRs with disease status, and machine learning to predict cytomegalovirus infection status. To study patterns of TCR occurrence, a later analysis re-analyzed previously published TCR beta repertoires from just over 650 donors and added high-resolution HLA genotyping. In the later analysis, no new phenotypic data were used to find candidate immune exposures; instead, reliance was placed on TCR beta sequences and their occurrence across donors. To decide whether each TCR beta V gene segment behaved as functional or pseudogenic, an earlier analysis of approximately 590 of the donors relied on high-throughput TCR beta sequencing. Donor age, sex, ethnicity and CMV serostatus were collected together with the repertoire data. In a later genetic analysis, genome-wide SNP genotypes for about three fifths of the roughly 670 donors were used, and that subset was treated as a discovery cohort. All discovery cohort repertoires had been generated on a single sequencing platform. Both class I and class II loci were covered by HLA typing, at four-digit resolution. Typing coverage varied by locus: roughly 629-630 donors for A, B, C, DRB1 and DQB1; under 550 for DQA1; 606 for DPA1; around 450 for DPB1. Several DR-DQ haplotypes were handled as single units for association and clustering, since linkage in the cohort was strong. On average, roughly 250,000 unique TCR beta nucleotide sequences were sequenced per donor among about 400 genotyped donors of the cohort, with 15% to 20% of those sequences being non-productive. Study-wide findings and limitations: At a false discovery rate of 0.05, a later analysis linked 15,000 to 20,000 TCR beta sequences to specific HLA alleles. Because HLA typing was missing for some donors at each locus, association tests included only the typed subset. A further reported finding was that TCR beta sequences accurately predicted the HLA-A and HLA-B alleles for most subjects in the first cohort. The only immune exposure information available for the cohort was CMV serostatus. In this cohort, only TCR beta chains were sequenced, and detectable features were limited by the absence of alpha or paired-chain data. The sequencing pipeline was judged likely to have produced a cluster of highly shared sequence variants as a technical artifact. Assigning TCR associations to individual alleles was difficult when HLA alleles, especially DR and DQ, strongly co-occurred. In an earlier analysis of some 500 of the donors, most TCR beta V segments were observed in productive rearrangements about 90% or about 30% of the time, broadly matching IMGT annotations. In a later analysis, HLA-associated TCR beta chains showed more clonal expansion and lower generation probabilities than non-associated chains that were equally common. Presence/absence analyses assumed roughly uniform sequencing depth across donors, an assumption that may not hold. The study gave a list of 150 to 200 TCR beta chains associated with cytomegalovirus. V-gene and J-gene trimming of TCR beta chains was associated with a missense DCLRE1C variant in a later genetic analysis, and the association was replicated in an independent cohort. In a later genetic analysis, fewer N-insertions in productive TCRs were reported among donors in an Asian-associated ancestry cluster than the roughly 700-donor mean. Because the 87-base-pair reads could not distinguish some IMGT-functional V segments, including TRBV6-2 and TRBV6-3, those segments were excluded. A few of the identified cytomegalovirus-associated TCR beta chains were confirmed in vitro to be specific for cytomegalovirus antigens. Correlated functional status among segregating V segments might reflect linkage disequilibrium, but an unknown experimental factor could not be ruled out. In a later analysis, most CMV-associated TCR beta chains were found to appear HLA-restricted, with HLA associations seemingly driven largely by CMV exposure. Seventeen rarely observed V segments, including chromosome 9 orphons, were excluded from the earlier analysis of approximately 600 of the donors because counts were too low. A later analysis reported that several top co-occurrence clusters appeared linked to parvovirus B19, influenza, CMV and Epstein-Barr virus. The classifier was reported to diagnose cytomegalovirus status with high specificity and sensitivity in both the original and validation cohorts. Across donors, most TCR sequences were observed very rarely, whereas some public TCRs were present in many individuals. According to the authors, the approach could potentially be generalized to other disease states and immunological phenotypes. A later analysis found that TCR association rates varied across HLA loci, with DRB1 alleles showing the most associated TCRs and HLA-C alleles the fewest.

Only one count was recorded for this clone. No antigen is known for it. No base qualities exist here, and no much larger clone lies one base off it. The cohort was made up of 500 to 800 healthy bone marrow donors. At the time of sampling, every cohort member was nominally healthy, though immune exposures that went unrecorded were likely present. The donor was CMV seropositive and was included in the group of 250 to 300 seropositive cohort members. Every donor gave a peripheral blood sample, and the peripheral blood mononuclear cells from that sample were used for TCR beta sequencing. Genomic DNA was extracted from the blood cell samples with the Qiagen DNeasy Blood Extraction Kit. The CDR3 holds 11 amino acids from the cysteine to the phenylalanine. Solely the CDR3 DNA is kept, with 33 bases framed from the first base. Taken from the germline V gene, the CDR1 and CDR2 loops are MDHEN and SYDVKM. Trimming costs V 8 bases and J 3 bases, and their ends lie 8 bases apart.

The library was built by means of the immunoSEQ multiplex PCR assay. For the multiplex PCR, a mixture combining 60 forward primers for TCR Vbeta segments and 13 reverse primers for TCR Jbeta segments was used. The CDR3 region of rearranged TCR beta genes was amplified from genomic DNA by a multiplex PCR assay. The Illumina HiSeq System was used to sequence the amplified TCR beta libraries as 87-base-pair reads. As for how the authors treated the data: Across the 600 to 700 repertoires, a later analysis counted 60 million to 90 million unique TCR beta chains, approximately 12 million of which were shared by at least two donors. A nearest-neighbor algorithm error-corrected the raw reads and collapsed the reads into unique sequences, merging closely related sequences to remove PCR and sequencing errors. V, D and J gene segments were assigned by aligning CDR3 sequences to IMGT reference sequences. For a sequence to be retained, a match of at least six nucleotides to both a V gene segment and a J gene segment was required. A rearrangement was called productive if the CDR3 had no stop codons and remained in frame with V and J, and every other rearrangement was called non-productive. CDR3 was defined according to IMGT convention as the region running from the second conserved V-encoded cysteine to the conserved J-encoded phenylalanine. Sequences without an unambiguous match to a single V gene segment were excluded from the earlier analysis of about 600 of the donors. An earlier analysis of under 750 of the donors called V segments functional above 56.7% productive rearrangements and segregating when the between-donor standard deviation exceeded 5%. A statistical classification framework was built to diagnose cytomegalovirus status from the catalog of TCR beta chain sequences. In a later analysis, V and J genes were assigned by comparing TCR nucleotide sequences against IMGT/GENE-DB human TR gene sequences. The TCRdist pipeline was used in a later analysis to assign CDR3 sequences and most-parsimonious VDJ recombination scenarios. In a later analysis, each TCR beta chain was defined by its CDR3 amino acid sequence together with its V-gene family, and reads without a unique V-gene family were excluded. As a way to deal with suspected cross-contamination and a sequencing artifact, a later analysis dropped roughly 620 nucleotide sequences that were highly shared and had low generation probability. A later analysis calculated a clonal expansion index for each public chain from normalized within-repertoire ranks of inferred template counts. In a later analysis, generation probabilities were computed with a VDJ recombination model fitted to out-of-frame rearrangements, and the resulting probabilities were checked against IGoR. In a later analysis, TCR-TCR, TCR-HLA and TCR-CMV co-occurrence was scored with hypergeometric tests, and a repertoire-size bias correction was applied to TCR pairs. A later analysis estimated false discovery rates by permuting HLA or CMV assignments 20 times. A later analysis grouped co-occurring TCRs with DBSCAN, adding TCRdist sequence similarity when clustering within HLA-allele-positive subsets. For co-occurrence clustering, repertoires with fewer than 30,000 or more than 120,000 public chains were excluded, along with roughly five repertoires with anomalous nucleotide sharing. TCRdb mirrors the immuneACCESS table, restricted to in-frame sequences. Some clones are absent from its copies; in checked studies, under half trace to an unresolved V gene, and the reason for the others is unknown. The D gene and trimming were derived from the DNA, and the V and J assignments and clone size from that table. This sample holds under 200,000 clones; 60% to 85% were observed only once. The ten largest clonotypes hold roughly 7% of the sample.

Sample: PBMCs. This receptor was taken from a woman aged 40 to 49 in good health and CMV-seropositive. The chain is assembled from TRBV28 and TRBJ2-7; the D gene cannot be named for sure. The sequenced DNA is TGTGCCAGCGGTAGTCTCTACGAGCAGTACTTC. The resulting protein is CASGSLYEQYF.